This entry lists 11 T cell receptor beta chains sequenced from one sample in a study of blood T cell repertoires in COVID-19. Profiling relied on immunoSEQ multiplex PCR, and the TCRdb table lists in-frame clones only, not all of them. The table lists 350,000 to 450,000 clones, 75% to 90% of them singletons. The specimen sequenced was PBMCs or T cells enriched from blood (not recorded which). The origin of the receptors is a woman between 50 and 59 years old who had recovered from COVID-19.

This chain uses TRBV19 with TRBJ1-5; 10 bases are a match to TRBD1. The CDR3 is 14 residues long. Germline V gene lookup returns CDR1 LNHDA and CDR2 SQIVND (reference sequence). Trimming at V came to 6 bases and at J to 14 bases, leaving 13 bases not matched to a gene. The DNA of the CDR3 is TGTGCCAGTAGGACGGGACAGGGGAGTCGGTTGGAGCATTTT. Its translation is CASRTGQGSRLEHF. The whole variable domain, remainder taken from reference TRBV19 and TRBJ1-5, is DGGITQSPKYLFRKEGQNVTLSCEQNLNHDAMYWYRQDPGQGLRLIYYSQIVNDFQKGDIAEGYSVSREKKESFPLTVTSAQKNPTAFYLCASRTGQGSRLEHFGDGTRLSIL.

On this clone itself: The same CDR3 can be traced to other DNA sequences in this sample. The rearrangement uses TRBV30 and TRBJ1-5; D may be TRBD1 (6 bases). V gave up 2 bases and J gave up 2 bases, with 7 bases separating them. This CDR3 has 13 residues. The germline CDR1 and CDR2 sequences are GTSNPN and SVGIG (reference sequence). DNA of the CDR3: TGTGCCTGGAGTCGACAGGGCAATCAGCCCCAGCATTTT. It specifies CAWSRQGNQPQHF.

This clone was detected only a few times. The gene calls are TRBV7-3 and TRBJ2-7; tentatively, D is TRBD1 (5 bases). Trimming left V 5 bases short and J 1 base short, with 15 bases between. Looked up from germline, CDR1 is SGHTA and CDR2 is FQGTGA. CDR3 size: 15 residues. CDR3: CASSERGTSSYEQYF. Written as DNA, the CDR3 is TGTGCCAGCAGCGAAAGGGGCACCAGTTCCTACGAGCAGTACTTC.

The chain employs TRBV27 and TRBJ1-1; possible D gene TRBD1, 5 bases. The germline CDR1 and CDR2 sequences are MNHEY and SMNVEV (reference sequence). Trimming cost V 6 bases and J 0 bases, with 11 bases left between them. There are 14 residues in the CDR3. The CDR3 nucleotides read TGTGCCAGCAGGCCCCAGGGCATGAACACTGAAGCTTTCTTT. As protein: CASRPQGMNTEAFF.

In nucleotides, the CDR3 is TGTGCCAGCAGTTACTCCTGGGAGGGGAGCTCCTACGAGCAGTACTTC. It codes for CASSYSWEGSSYEQYF. This chain joins TRBV6-6 and TRBJ2-7, with 7 bases that match TRBD2. After removal of 0 bases from V and 0 bases from J, the junction contained 5 bases not matched to a gene. Germline-derived CDR1 and CDR2 are MNHNY and SVGAGI (reference sequence). This CDR3 is 16 amino acids long.

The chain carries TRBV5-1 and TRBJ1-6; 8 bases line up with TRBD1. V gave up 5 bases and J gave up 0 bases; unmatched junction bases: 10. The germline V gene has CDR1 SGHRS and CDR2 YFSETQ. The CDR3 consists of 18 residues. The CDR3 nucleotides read TGCGCCAGCAGTCATGGGACAGGTGGTTACTCCTATAATTCACCCCTCCACTTT. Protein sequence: CASSHGTGGYSYNSPLHF.

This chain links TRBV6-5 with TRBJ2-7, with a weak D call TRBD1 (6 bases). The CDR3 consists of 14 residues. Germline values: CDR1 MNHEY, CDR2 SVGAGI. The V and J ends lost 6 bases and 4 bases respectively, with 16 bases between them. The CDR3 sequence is CASSAQGSTYEQYF. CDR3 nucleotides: TGTGCCAGCAGCGCACAGGGATCCACGTACGAGCAGTACTTC.

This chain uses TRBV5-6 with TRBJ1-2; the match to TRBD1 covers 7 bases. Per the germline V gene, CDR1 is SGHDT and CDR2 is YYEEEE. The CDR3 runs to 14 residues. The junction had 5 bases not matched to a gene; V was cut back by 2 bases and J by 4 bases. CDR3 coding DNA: TGTGCCAGCAGCTTAAGGGACAGACCCTATGGCTACACCTTC. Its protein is CASSLRDRPYGYTF. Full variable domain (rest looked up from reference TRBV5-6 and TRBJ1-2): DAGVTQSPTHLIKTRGQQVTLRCSPKSGHDTVSWYQQALGQGPQFIFQYYEEEERQRGNFPDRFSGHQFPNYSSELNVNALLLGDSALYLCASSLRDRPYGYTFGSGTRLTVV.

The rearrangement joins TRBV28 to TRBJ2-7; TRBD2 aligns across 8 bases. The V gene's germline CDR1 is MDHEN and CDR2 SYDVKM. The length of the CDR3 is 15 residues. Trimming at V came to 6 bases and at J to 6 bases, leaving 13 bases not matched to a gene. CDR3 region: CASRPDQREYGEQYF. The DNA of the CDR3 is TGTGCCAGCAGACCCGACCAGCGGGAGTATGGCGAGCAGTACTTC.

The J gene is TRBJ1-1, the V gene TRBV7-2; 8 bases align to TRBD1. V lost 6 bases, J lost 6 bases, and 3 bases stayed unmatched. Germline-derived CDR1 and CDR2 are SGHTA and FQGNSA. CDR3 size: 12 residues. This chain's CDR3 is CASSIQGAEAFF. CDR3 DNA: TGTGCCAGCAGTATACAGGGGGCTGAAGCTTTCTTT.

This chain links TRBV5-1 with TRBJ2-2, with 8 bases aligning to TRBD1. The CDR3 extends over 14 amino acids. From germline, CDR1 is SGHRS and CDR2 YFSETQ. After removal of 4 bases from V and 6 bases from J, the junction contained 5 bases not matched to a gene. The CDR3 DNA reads TGCGCCAGCAGCCAACAACAGGGGGCCGGGGAGCTGTTTTTT. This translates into CASSQQQGAGELFF.